The 29 T cell receptor beta chains below come from one sample, sequenced in a study of cytomegalovirus exposure and HLA in healthy donors. This PCR relied on a set of 60 Vbeta primers and 13 Jbeta primers. The method was immunoSEQ multiplex PCR; TCRdb's version includes in-frame clones alone and lacks a portion of them. The sample shows roughly 260,000 clones, approximately 84% of them seen only once. Sequencing input: PBMCs. The receptors shown here come from a woman aged 35 to 49 in good health and CMV-seropositive.

The chain has TRBV30 and TRBJ1-4; TRBD1 is a possible D gene (6 bases). Germline V lookup: CDR1 GTSNPN, CDR2 SVGIG (reference sequence). This CDR3 is built from 12 residues. The V gene lost 3 bases and the J gene lost 8 bases, with 10 bases spanning the gap. CDR3 amino acids: CAWSYGQEKLFF. The CDR3 bases are TGTGCCTGGAGCTATGGACAGGAAAAACTGTTTTTT. The full variable domain, in which reference TRBV30 and TRBJ1-4 provide the parts outside the CDR3, is SQTIHQWPATLVQPVGSPLSLECTVEGTSNPNLYWYRQAAGRGLQLLFYSVGIGQISSEVPQNLSASRPQDRQFILSSKKLLLSDSGFYLCAWSYGQEKLFFGSGTQLSVL.

This clone was recorded a few times. V and J are TRBV5-6 and TRBJ2-2; 7 nucleotides agree with TRBD1. The germline gives CDR1 SGHDT, CDR2 YYEEEE. J gave up 4 bases and V 5 bases, and 17 bases lay outside the gene matches. This CDR3 is 18 amino acids long. The CDR3 coding sequence is TGTGCCAGCAGTACTTCCCGTGACAGGGCTCGAAGCACCGGGGAGCTGTTTTTT. Protein sequence: CASSTSRDRARSTGELFF.

J is TRBJ2-1 and V is TRBV11-3; 9 nucleotides agree with TRBD2. Germline CDR1 and CDR2: SGHNT and YENEEA. Unmatched junction bases numbered 7, after V lost 3 bases and J lost 7 bases. The CDR3 is 15 residues long. CDR3 sequence: CASSFSGTSSNEQFF. The CDR3 DNA follows: TGTGCCAGCAGCTTTTCTGGGACTAGCAGTAATGAGCAGTTCTTC. The whole variable domain, remainder taken from reference TRBV11-3 and TRBJ2-1, is EAGVVQSPRYKIIEKKQPVAFWCNPISGHNTLYWYLQNLGQGPELLIRYENEEAVDDSQLPKDRFSAERLKGVDSTLKIQPAELGDSAVYLCASSFSGTSSNEQFFGPGTRLTVL.

The chain carries TRBV5-1 and TRBJ1-2; no firm D call. Germline values: CDR1 SGHRS, CDR2 YFSETQ. V was cut by 0 bases and J by 4 bases, with 13 bases left in between. The CDR3 has 15 amino acids. The CDR3 DNA reads as TGCGCCAGCAGCTTGGTGGGCGACACGAGCTATGGCTACACCTTC. It specifies CASSLVGDTSYGYTF. The whole variable domain, filled in from reference TRBV5-1 and TRBJ1-2, reads KAGVTQTPRYLIKTRGQQVTLSCSPISGHRSVSWYQQTPGQGLQFLFEYFSETQRNKGNFPGRFSGRQFSNSRSEMNVSTLELGDSALYLCASSLVGDTSYGYTFGSGTRLTVV.

The chain links TRBV4-2 to TRBJ2-2, with D unclear. This CDR3 is built from 13 residues. Trimming took 1 base from V and 6 from J, leaving 6 bases between them. The germline CDR1 and CDR2 sequences are LGHNA and YNFKEQ. The CDR3 DNA reads TGTGCCAGCAGCCAAGTAGCCGCCGGGGAGCTGTTTTTT. Protein sequence: CASSQVAAGELFF.

The chain uses TRBV5-4 and TRBJ1-1; TRBD1 agrees at 7 bases. This CDR3 has 15 amino acids. V trimming: 4 bases; J trimming: 6 bases; junction bases outside the gene matches: 12. Germline V gives CDR1 SGHNT, CDR2 YYREEE (reference sequence). The CDR3 loop reads CASSRDSPTFSEAFF. The CDR3 DNA is TGTGCCAGCAGCCGGGACAGCCCGACGTTTTCTGAAGCTTTCTTT.

This clone was seen once. This chain uses TRBV30 with TRBJ2-3, with D perhaps matching TRBD2 (5 bases). In germline, CDR1 is GTSNPN, CDR2 SVGIG (reference sequence). V shed 4 bases and J shed 2 bases, with 13 bases lying between them. The CDR3 covers 14 residues. This CDR3 reads CAWNRAGLTDTQYF. Written as DNA, the CDR3 is TGTGCCTGGAACCGCGCCGGACTCACAGATACGCAGTATTTT. Full variable domain (outside the CDR3, taken from reference TRBV30 and TRBJ2-3): SQTIHQWPATLVQPVGSPLSLECTVEGTSNPNLYWYRQAAGRGLQLLFYSVGIGQISSEVPQNLSASRPQDRQFILSSKKLLLSDSGFYLCAWNRAGLTDTQYFGPGTRLTVL.

The chain couples TRBV15 to TRBJ2-3; 12 nucleotides agree with TRBD2. The CDR3 is made up of 17 amino acids. Germline loops: CDR1 LNHNV, CDR2 YYDKDF (reference sequence). The ends lost 1 base at V and 2 bases at J; junction bases unmatched: 4. CDR3 bases: TGTGCCACCAGCAGAGGACTAGCGGGAGTGAACACAGATACGCAGTATTTT. Amino acid sequence: CATSRGLAGVNTDTQYF.

This chain's CDR3 is CASSISGSNTGELFF. CDR3 DNA sequence: TGTGCCAGCAGCATTAGCGGGAGTAACACCGGGGAGCTGTTTTTT. The V call is TRBV7-9, the J call TRBJ2-2; 9 nucleotides agree with TRBD2. CDR1 SEHNR and CDR2 FQNEAQ come from the germline V gene (reference sequence). The V and J ends lost 5 bases and 2 bases, in that order; junction bases with no gene match: 3. The CDR3 length is 15 residues.

This chain joins TRBV27 and TRBJ2-7, with D perhaps matching TRBD2 (6 bases). Germline lookup yields CDR1 MNHEY and CDR2 SMNVEV (reference sequence). V shed 5 bases and J shed 4 bases, with 21 bases lying between them. The CDR3 totals 16 residues. The CDR3 is CASSPGVAGTRYEQYF. As DNA, the CDR3 is TGTGCCAGCAGTCCGGGTGTTGCGGGGACGAGATACGAGCAGTACTTC.

Regarding this clone: The junction departs from germline at one end; a sequencing error may be responsible. The J gene is TRBJ2-4, the V gene TRBV28; perhaps TRBD2 as D (6 bases). The germline V gene has CDR1 MDHEN and CDR2 SYDVKM. This CDR3 is 14 amino acids long. The CDR3 spells CASSSPSGENSQYF. In DNA form, the CDR3 reads TGTGCCAGCAGTTCCCCCTCGGGGGAAAACAGTCAGTACTTC. Using reference TRBV28 and TRBJ2-4 for the parts outside the CDR3, the full variable domain is DVKVTQSSRYLVKRTGEKVFLECVQDMDHENMFWYRQDPGLGLRLIYFSYDVKMKEKGDIPEGYSVSREKKERFSLILESASTNQTSMYLCASSSPSGENSQYFGAGTRLSVL.

This clone occurred once. This chain joins TRBV14 and TRBJ2-1, with TRBD2 matching over 8 bases. Unmatched junction bases numbered 4, after V lost 6 bases and J lost 0 bases. The CDR3 sequence is 15 residues long. Per the germline V gene, CDR1 is SGHDN and CDR2 is FVKESK. The CDR3 region is CASRPSGGSYNEQFF. CDR3 sequence (DNA): TGTGCCAGCAGACCGAGCGGGGGCTCCTACAATGAGCAGTTCTTC.

The V and J genes are TRBV5-1 and TRBJ1-2, with TRBD1 identical over 8 bases. V shed 4 bases, J shed 5 bases, and the junction held 10 bases outside the gene matches. The CDR3 has 15 amino acids. The germline V gene encodes CDR1 SGHRS and CDR2 YFSETQ. In nucleotides, the CDR3 is TGCGCCAGCAGCCAGGGCGGACAGGGTCGGTATGGCTACACCTTC. Translated: CASSQGGQGRYGYTF.

The chain uses TRBV28 and TRBJ1-1, with 12 bases matching TRBD1. From germline, CDR1 is MDHEN and CDR2 SYDVKM. The CDR3 extends over 17 amino acids. V lost 2 bases, J lost 0 bases, and 4 bases stayed unmatched. The CDR3 protein is CASSLGTGGEMNTEAFF. The CDR3 coding sequence is TGTGCCAGCAGTTTAGGGACAGGGGGCGAGATGAACACTGAAGCTTTCTTT.

This rearrangement joins TRBV18 to TRBJ1-3; no clear D gene. This CDR3 is 16 amino acids long. V was cut by 3 bases and J by 0 bases, with 12 bases left in between. Germline-derived CDR1 and CDR2 are KGHSH and LQKENI. The DNA for the CDR3 is TGTGCCAGCTCACCGCTGGGTTCTAGCTCTGGAAACACCATATATTTT. Residues: CASSPLGSSSGNTIYF.

This clone was detected once. This rearrangement joins TRBV28 to TRBJ1-5; 7 nucleotides match TRBD1. The CDR3 has 14 residues. V was clipped by 5 bases and J by 3 bases; unmatched bases: 4. The germline gives CDR1 MDHEN, CDR2 SYDVKM. The DNA of the CDR3 is TGTGCCAGCAGTAACAGGGGTTACAATCAGCCCCAGCATTTT. This sequence encodes CASSNRGYNQPQHF.

This clone was seen once. This chain connects TRBV29-1 to TRBJ1-5; perhaps TRBD1 as D (5 bases). The V gene's germline CDR1 is SQVTM and CDR2 ANQGSEA. The CDR3 is made up of 12 amino acids. Trimming took 6 bases from V and 7 from J, leaving 13 bases between them. The CDR3 DNA sequence: TGCAGCGTAGCGGGGGAAGGACAGCCCCAGCATTTT. Translated, it gives CSVAGEGQPQHF.

Written as DNA, the CDR3 is TGTGCCAGCAGTCTCTATAGGGGCTTCGCAACTAATGAAAAACTGTTTTTT. Translating gives CASSLYRGFATNEKLFF. The V and J genes are TRBV28 and TRBJ1-4, with D tentatively TRBD1 (5 bases). The CDR3 extends over 17 amino acids. The germline gives CDR1 MDHEN, CDR2 SYDVKM. V shed 5 bases and J shed 0 bases, with 16 bases lying between them.

This clone is a singleton in its sample. The chain has TRBV6-5 and TRBJ1-6, with 8 bases fitting TRBD1. The CDR3 loop spans 16 amino acids. V lost 4 bases to trimming and J lost 14 bases; unmatched junction nucleotides: 16. The V gene's germline CDR1 is MNHEY and CDR2 SVGAGI. The DNA for the CDR3 is TGTGCCAGCAGTTTAAATACCGGGACAGGCAGTTTGGCCCTCCACTTT. Its translation is CASSLNTGTGSLALHF.

The chain recombines TRBV6-4 with TRBJ2-1; 7 bases line up with TRBD1. Germline CDR1 MRHNA, CDR2 SNTAGT. CDR3 length: 16 residues. The trim removed 0 bases at V and 5 bases at J, leaving 7 bases unmatched. This chain's CDR3 is CASSDSGTVGNNEQFF. CDR3 DNA: TGTGCCAGCAGTGACTCTGGGACAGTCGGGAACAATGAGCAGTTCTTC.

V and J are TRBV5-1 and TRBJ1-2, with TRBD1 identical over 9 bases. The J segment lost 7 bases and the V segment lost 6 bases, leaving 10 bases of the junction unmatched. The CDR3 consists of 14 residues. CDR1 SGHRS and CDR2 YFSETQ come from the germline V gene. As DNA, the CDR3 is TGCGCCAGCACATCCGGGACAGGGTTCTCTGGCTACACCTTC. Amino acids: CASTSGTGFSGYTF. The full variable domain, in which reference TRBV5-1 and TRBJ1-2 provide the parts outside the CDR3, is KAGVTQTPRYLIKTRGQQVTLSCSPISGHRSVSWYQQTPGQGLQFLFEYFSETQRNKGNFPGRFSGRQFSNSRSEMNVSTLELGDSALYLCASTSGTGFSGYTFGSGTRLTVV.

The chain links TRBV4-3 to TRBJ1-3; no definite D call. The CDR3 sequence is 13 residues long. V lost 1 base to trimming and J lost 3 bases, with 4 bases between them. The germline CDR1 and CDR2 sequences are LGHNA and YSLEER. The CDR3 region is CASSQVFGNTIYF. The DNA of the CDR3 is TGCGCCAGCAGCCAAGTCTTTGGAAACACCATATATTTT.

This clone was seen a single time. The rearrangement uses TRBV7-9 and TRBJ2-7, with D possibly TRBD1 on 6 matching bases. In germline, CDR1 is SEHNR, CDR2 FQNEAQ (reference sequence). Between the trimmed V and J ends, which lost 5 bases and 2 bases, there was a span of 28 bases. The CDR3 runs to 19 residues. The CDR3: CASSAGSQGLVVGAYEQYF. The CDR3 nucleotides are TGTGCCAGCAGCGCTGGGAGTCAGGGGTTGGTGGTGGGAGCCTACGAGCAGTACTTC.

This chain links TRBV30 with TRBJ2-5; D ambiguous. The CDR3 contains 11 residues. Germline values: CDR1 GTSNPN, CDR2 SVGIG (reference sequence). Trimming left V 4 bases short and J 2 bases short, with 5 bases between. The CDR3 protein is CAWNLQETQYF. The CDR3 DNA follows: TGTGCCTGGAACCTACAAGAGACCCAGTACTTC.

On this clone: Mismatch with germline at one junction end may stem from a read error. The chain carries TRBV30 and TRBJ2-4, with D perhaps TRBD2 (6 bases). Germline values: CDR1 GTSNPN, CDR2 SVGIG (reference sequence). This CDR3 contains 15 residues. CDR3: CAWSVQVGSKNSQYF. The CDR3, as DNA: TGTGCCTGGAGTGTGCAGGTCGGGAGCAAAAACAGTCAGTACTTC. Combining the CDR3 with reference TRBV30 and TRBJ2-4 gives the whole variable domain SQTIHQWPATLVQPVGSPLSLECTVEGTSNPNLYWYRQAAGRGLQLLFYSVGIGQISSEVPQNLSASRPQDRQFILSSKKLLLSDSGFYLCAWSVQVGSKNSQYFGAGTRLSVL.

V and J are TRBV28 and TRBJ1-1; TRBD1 might be the D (6 bases). Trimming shortened V by 7 bases and J by 5 bases, and 14 bases separated the two germline ends. The CDR3 runs to 13 residues. Germline CDR1 is MDHEN and CDR2 is SYDVKM. CDR3 protein: CASKTGFRTEAFF. The CDR3 DNA sequence: TGTGCCAGCAAAACAGGGTTCAGGACTGAAGCTTTCTTT.

CDR3 sequence reads: CASRPRGLQETQYF. The CDR3, as DNA: TGTGCCAGCAGGCCCAGGGGCCTTCAAGAGACCCAGTACTTC. The chain is built from TRBV6-5 and TRBJ2-5, with D possibly being TRBD1 (6 bases). CDR3 length equals 14 residues. The V gene lost 6 bases and the J gene lost 2 bases, with 13 bases spanning the gap. Germline CDR1 reads MNHEY; CDR2 reads SVGAGI.

The rearrangement uses TRBV7-2 and TRBJ1-1, with D hard to call. V was trimmed by 5 bases and J by 4 bases, leaving 23 bases between them. The germline CDR1 and CDR2 sequences are SGHTA and FQGNSA. The CDR3 runs to 17 residues. The CDR3 bases are TGTGCCAGCAGCCCAGCTCAGGCACCGCGTTCCGTCACTGAAGCTTTCTTT. Protein: CASSPAQAPRSVTEAFF.

This clone was observed a handful of times. V is TRBV5-1 and J is TRBJ2-3; D remains ambiguous. The germline CDR1 and CDR2 sequences are SGHRS and YFSETQ. CDR3 length equals 15 residues. Trimming removed 2 bases at V and 3 bases at J, with 13 bases between. The CDR3 region is CASSFSQAMTDTQYF. The CDR3 bases are TGCGCCAGCAGCTTCTCCCAAGCGATGACAGATACGCAGTATTTT.